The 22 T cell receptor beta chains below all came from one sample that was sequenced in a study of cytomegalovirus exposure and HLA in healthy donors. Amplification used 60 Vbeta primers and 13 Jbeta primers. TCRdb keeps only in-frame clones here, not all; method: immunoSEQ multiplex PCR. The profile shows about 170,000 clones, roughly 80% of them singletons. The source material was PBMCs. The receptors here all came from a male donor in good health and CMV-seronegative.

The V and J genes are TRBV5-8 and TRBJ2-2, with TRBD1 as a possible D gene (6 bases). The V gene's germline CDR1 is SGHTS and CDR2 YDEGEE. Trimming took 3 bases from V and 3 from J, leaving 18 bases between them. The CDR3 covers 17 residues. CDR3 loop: CASSWGYRVGDTGELFF. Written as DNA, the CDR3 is TGTGCCAGCAGCTGGGGGTACAGGGTCGGGGACACCGGGGAGCTGTTTTTT.

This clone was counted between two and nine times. Here the CDR3 reads CASSREPDSGNTGELFF. In DNA form, the CDR3 reads TGCGCCAGCAGCCGAGAACCGGATAGCGGGAACACCGGGGAGCTGTTTTTT. This rearrangement joins TRBV4-1 to TRBJ2-2; tentative D call: TRBD2 (6 bases). Looked up from germline, CDR1 is MGHRA and CDR2 is YSYEKL. Trimming took off 4 bases at V and 1 base at J, with 16 bases between the two ends. CDR3 length equals 17 residues.

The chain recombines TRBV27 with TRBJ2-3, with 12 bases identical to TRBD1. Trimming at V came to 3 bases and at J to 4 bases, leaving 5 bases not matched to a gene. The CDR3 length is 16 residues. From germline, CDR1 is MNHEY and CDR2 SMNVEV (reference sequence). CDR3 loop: CASSFSGTGGSDTQYF. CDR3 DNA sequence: TGTGCCAGCAGTTTCTCCGGGACAGGGGGCTCAGATACGCAGTATTTT.

CDR3 loop: CASSLSGQGTCTQYF. CDR3 bases: TGTGCCAGCAGCTTGTCTGGACAGGGGACCTGTACGCAGTATTTT. V and J are TRBV5-6 and TRBJ2-3; TRBD1 matches at 9 bases. V was pared by 1 base and J by 8 bases, with 8 bases of the junction left unmatched. The CDR3 covers 15 residues. Germline CDR1 is SGHDT and CDR2 is YYEEEE.

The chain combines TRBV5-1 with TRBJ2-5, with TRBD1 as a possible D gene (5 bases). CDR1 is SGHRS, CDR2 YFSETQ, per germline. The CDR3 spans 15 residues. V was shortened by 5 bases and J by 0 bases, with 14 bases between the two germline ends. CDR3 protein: CASRPQTGHQETQYF. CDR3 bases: TGCGCCAGCAGGCCGCAAACAGGCCACCAAGAGACCCAGTACTTC. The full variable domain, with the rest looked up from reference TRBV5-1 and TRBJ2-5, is KAGVTQTPRYLIKTRGQQVTLSCSPISGHRSVSWYQQTPGQGLQFLFEYFSETQRNKGNFPGRFSGRQFSNSRSEMNVSTLELGDSALYLCASRPQTGHQETQYFGPGTRLLVL.

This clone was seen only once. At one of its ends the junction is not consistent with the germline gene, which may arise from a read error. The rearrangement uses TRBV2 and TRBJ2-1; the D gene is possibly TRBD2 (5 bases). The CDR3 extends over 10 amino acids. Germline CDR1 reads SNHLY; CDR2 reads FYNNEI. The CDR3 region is CASSERDGVF. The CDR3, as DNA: TGTGCCAGCAGTGAACGCGACGGGGTCTTC.

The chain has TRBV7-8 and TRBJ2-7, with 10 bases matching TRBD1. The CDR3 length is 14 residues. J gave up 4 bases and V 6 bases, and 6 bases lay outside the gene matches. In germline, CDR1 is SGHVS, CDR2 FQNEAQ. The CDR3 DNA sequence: TGTGCCAGCAGGAGGGACAGGGGAGATTACGAGCAGTACTTC. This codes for CASRRDRGDYEQYF. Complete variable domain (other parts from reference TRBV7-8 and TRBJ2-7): GAGVSQSPRYKVAKRGQDVALRCDPISGHVSLFWYQQALGQGPEFLTYFQNEAQLDKSGLPSDRFFAERPEGSVSTLKIQRTQQEDSAVYLCASRRDRGDYEQYFGPGTRLTVT.

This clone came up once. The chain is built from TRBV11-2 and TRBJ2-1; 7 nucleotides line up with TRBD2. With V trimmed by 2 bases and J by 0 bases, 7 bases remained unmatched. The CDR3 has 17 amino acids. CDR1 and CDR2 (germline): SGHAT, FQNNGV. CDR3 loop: CASSLTPGGSSYNEQFF. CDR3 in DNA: TGTGCCAGCAGCTTAACCCCCGGGGGGAGCTCCTACAATGAGCAGTTCTTC.

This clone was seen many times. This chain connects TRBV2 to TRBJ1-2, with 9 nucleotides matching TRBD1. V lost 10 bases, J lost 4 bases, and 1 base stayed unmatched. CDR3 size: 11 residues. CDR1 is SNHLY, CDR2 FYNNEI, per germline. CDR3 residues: CATGQGYGYTF. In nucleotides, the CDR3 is TGTGCCACGGGACAGGGCTATGGCTACACCTTC.

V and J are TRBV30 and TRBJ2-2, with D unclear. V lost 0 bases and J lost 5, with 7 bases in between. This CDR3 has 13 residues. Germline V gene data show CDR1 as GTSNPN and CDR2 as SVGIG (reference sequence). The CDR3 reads CAWSVRRTGELFF. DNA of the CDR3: TGTGCCTGGAGTGTGAGGAGAACCGGGGAGCTGTTTTTT.

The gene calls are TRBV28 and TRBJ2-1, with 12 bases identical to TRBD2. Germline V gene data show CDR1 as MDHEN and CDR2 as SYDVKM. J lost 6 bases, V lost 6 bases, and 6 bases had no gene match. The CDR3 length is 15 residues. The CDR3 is CASSPSGRESNEQFF. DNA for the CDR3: TGTGCCAGCAGCCCTAGCGGGAGGGAGAGCAATGAGCAGTTCTTC.

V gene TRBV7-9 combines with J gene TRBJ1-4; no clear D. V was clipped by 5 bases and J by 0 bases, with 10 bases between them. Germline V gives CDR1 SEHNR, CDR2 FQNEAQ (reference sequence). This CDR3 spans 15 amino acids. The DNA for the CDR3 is TGTGCCAGCAGCGCAGAGCGATCAACTAATGAAAAACTGTTTTTT. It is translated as CASSAERSTNEKLFF.

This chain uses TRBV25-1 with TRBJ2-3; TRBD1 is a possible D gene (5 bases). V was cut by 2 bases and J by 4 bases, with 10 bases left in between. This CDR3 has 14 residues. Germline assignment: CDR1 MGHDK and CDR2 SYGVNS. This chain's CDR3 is CASSERGAADTQYF. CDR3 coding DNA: TGTGCCAGCAGTGAAAGGGGCGCAGCAGATACGCAGTATTTT.

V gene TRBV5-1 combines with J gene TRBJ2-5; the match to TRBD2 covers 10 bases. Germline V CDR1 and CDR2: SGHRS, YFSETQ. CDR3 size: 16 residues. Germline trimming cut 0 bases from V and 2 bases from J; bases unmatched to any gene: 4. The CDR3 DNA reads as TGCGCCAGCAGCTTGGCTAGCGGGGGACCGCAAGAGACCCAGTACTTC. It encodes CASSLASGGPQETQYF.

In DNA form, the CDR3 reads TGTGCCAGCAAGAACCCGGGGTTAGGGACCGGGGAGCTGTTTTTT. Protein sequence: CASKNPGLGTGELFF. The chain couples TRBV28 to TRBJ2-2; a possible D gene is TRBD2 (5 bases). V lost 7 bases, J lost 5 bases, and 17 bases lay in between. This CDR3 region has 15 residues. Germline values: CDR1 MDHEN, CDR2 SYDVKM.

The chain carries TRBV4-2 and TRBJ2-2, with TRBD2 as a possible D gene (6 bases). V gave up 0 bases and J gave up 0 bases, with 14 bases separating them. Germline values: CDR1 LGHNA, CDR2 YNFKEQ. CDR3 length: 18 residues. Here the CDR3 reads CASSQEGPGTANTGELFF. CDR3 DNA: TGTGCCAGCAGCCAAGAAGGGCCGGGGACTGCGAACACCGGGGAGCTGTTTTTT.

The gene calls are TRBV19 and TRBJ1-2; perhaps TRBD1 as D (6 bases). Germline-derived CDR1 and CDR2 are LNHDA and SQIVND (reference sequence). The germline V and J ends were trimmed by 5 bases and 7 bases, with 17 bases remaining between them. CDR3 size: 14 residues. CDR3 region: CASSPGQSPGGYTF. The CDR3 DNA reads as TGTGCCAGTAGTCCAGGACAGTCCCCTGGTGGCTACACCTTC. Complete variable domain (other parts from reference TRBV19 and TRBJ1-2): DGGITQSPKYLFRKEGQNVTLSCEQNLNHDAMYWYRQDPGQGLRLIYYSQIVNDFQKGDIAEGYSVSREKKESFPLTVTSAQKNPTAFYLCASSPGQSPGGYTFGSGTRLTVV.

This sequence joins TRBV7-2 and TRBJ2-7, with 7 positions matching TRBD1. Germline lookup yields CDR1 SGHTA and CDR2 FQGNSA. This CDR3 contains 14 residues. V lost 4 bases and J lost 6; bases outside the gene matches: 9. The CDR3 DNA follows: TGTGCCAGCAGCTCCGGGACAGTTAAGACCGAGCAGTACTTC. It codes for CASSSGTVKTEQYF.

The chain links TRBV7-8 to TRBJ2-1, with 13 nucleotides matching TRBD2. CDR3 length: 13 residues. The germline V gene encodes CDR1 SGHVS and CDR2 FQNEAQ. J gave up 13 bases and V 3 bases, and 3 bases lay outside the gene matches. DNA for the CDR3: TGTGCCAGCAGCTTGACTAGCGGGGGGAAACAGTTCTTC. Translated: CASSLTSGGKQFF. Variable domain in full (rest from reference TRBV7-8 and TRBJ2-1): GAGVSQSPRYKVAKRGQDVALRCDPISGHVSLFWYQQALGQGPEFLTYFQNEAQLDKSGLPSDRFFAERPEGSVSTLKIQRTQQEDSAVYLCASSLTSGGKQFFGPGTRLTVL.

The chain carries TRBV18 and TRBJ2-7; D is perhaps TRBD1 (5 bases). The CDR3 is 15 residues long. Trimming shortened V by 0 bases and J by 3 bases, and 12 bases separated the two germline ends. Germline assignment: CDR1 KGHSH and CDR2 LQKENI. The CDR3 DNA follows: TGTGCCAGCTCACCACCTACAGGTCGATTCTACGAGCAGTACTTC. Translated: CASSPPTGRFYEQYF.

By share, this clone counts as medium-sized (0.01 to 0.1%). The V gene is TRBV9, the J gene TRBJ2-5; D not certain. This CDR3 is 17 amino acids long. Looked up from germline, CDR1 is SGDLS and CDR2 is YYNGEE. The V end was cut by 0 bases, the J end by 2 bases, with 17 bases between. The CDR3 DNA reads TGTGCCAGCAGCGTAGTTAGTCCGCGGATAATTCAAGAGACCCAGTACTTC. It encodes CASSVVSPRIIQETQYF.

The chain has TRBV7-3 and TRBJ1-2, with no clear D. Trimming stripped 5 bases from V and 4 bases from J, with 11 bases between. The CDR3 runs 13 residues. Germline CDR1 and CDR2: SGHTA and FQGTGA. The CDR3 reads CASSEGLPYGYTF. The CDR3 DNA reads TGTGCCAGCAGCGAAGGACTCCCCTATGGCTACACCTTC. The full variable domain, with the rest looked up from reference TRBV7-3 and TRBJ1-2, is GAGVSQTPSNKVTEKGKYVELRCDPISGHTALYWYRQSLGQGPEFLIYFQGTGAADDSGLPNDRFFAVRPEGSVSTLKIQRTERGDSAVYLCASSEGLPYGYTFGSGTRLTVV.